The clone carrying this T cell receptor beta chain was found a few times. Its antigen is still unknown. The data belong to a study of identical twins. cDNA molecules carried unique molecular identifiers, and template switching added a universal primer site. In TCRdb, the 5' RACE reads were re-called with MiXCR into one record per CDR3 protein. The sample lists fewer than 250,000 distinct CDR3 sequences, around 9.6% occurring once. This CDR3 is 16 amino acids long. Trimming took off 3 bases at V and 0 bases at J, with 13 bases between the two ends. CDR1 and CDR2 (germline): KGHSH, LQKENI. Study-wide findings and caveats: Within cord blood, abundant beta clonotypes carried fewer insertions, but memory repertoires showed no such trend. For out-of-frame beta sequences, excess twin sharing was weaker.

Sequenced input: memory (CD45RO+) T cells sorted from blood. The genes are TRBV18 and TRBJ2-3; the D is unclear. This clonotype originated in a woman younger than 35 in good health. As DNA, the CDR3 is TGTGCCAGCTCACCCGGCCGAGCGAGGAGCACAGATACGCAGTATTTT. Amino acid sequence: CASSPGRARSTDTQYF. Variable domain in full (rest from reference TRBV18 and TRBJ2-3): NAGVMQNPRHLVRRRGQEARLRCSPMKGHSHVYWYRQLPEEGLKFMVYLQKENIIDESGMPKERFSAEFPKEGPSILRIQQVVRGDSAAYFCASSPGRARSTDTQYFGPGTRLTVL.